A selection of T cell receptor beta chains follows, all from one sample in a study of CD8+ T cells in alopecia areata. The method was immunoSEQ multiplex PCR; TCRdb's version includes in-frame clones alone and lacks a portion of them. The sample yields around 190,000 clones, more than 55% seen once. Source material: CD8+ T cells sorted from blood. The source of these receptors is a human donor in good health. CDR3s include the opening cysteine and the closing phenylalanine or tryptophan. Each record gives: D gene, J gene, clone size, V gene, CDR3 DNA, CDR3 protein. A D gene is named only where the DNA matches it firmly. Expanded clones are given a class, and other clones once, few, many or no size at all.

D gene: -; J gene: TRBJ2-2; clone size: -; V gene: TRBV27; CDR3 DNA: TGTGCCAGCAGCCCATCCCCGACCGGGGAGCTGTTTTTT; CDR3 protein: CASSPSPTGELFF
D gene: -; J gene: TRBJ2-7; clone size: -; V gene: TRBV7-8; CDR3 DNA: TGTGCCAGCAGCTTAGGGTTTTCCTACGAGCAGTACTTC; CDR3 protein: CASSLGFSYEQYF
D gene: TRBD1; J gene: TRBJ1-6; clone size: -; V gene: TRBV27; CDR3 DNA: TGTGCCAGCAGTCCCGGGACAGGGTATTCACCCCTCCACTTT; CDR3 protein: CASSPGTGYSPLHF
D gene: -; J gene: TRBJ2-7; clone size: once; V gene: TRBV7-9; CDR3 DNA: TGTGCCAGCAGCCCTGCCTCTTCGTGGACCTACGAGCAGTACTTC; CDR3 protein: CASSPASSWTYEQYF
D gene: TRBD1; J gene: TRBJ2-7; clone size: -; V gene: TRBV28; CDR3 DNA: TGTGCCAGCAGTCGTATCACAGGGGAGTCGCATGGGGAGCAGTACTTC; CDR3 protein: CASSRITGESHGEQYF
D gene: -; J gene: TRBJ2-3; clone size: -; V gene: TRBV7-9; CDR3 DNA: TGTGCCAGCACCCCAGGAGCAAATACGCAGTATTTT; CDR3 protein: CASTPGANTQYF
D gene: TRBD1; J gene: TRBJ2-2; clone size: few; V gene: TRBV30; CDR3 DNA: TGTGCCTGGAGTGTAGGGACAGCGGGGGAGCTGTTTTTT; CDR3 protein: CAWSVGTAGELFF
D gene: -; J gene: TRBJ2-7; clone size: -; V gene: TRBV4-1; CDR3 DNA: TGCGCCAGCAGCCATCCCCGGGACCCCGGGCAGTACTTC; CDR3 protein: CASSHPRDPGQYF
D gene: -; J gene: TRBJ1-2; clone size: -; V gene: TRBV5-4; CDR3 DNA: TGTGCCAGCAGCTTCCTACGTGAACCCTATGGCTACACCTTC; CDR3 protein: CASSFLREPYGYTF
D gene: TRBD1; J gene: TRBJ1-1; clone size: -; V gene: TRBV29-1; CDR3 DNA: TGCAGCGGGGGACAGGCTGAGGGGTTAGCTTTCTTT; CDR3 protein: CSGGQAEGLAFF
D gene: TRBD1; J gene: TRBJ1-2; clone size: -; V gene: TRBV13; CDR3 DNA: TGTGCCAGCAGCTTGACAGGGCCTCACACCTTC; CDR3 protein: CASSLTGPHTF
D gene: -; J gene: TRBJ1-4; clone size: few; V gene: TRBV7-9; CDR3 DNA: TGTGCCAGCAGTTTCGGGGGGACTAATGAAAAACTGTTTTTT; CDR3 protein: CASSFGGTNEKLFF
D gene: -; J gene: TRBJ2-2; clone size: -; V gene: TRBV29-1; CDR3 DNA: TGCAGCGTTGAGTTGAGGGGCGGTGGGAACACCGGGGAGCTGTTTTTT; CDR3 protein: CSVELRGGGNTGELFF
D gene: TRBD1; J gene: TRBJ2-1; clone size: -; V gene: TRBV29-1; CDR3 DNA: TGCAGCGTTGAAATGGGACAGGCCGCCACCAATGAGCAGTTCTTC; CDR3 protein: CSVEMGQAATNEQFF
D gene: -; J gene: TRBJ1-2; clone size: once; V gene: TRBV15; CDR3 DNA: TGTGCCACCAGCAGAGACACGGACACTCTAGACTATGGCTACACCTTC; CDR3 protein: CATSRDTDTLDYGYTF
D gene: -; J gene: TRBJ2-7; clone size: -; V gene: TRBV7-9; CDR3 DNA: TGTGCCAGCAGCTTACCTACCCACGAGCAGTACTTC; CDR3 protein: CASSLPTHEQYF
D gene: -; J gene: TRBJ1-1; clone size: few; V gene: TRBV6-6; CDR3 DNA: TGTGCCAGCACGAGAGGGAACACTGAAGCTTTCTTT; CDR3 protein: CASTRGNTEAFF
D gene: -; J gene: TRBJ2-7; clone size: -; V gene: TRBV29-1; CDR3 DNA: TGCAGCGTTGGAATAGCAGGGAGCTCCTACGAGCAGTACTTC; CDR3 protein: CSVGIAGSSYEQYF
D gene: TRBD2; J gene: TRBJ2-1; clone size: -; V gene: TRBV5-1; CDR3 DNA: TGCGCCAGCAGCTTTGGTTTCGGCGGGACTAGGGGCAATGAGCAGTTCTTC; CDR3 protein: CASSFGFGGTRGNEQFF
D gene: -; J gene: TRBJ1-1; clone size: -; V gene: TRBV4-1; CDR3 DNA: TGCGCCAGCAGCCAAGGACTCGGGACGGATGAAGCTTTCTTT; CDR3 protein: CASSQGLGTDEAFF
D gene: -; J gene: TRBJ1-5; clone size: -; V gene: TRBV2; CDR3 DNA: TGTGCCAGCAGTTCGATCGATGGACGGAGCAATCAGCCCCAGCATTTT; CDR3 protein: CASSSIDGRSNQPQHF
D gene: -; J gene: TRBJ1-1; clone size: -; V gene: TRBV4-1; CDR3 DNA: TGCGCCAGCAGCCAACTAGGGAGCATGAACACTGAAGCTTTCTTT; CDR3 protein: CASSQLGSMNTEAFF
D gene: -; J gene: TRBJ2-7; clone size: -; V gene: TRBV11-2; CDR3 DNA: TGTGCCAGCAGCACCATCTACGAGCAGTACTTC; CDR3 protein: CASSTIYEQYF
D gene: -; J gene: TRBJ2-5; clone size: -; V gene: TRBV4-1; CDR3 DNA: TGCGCCAGCAGCCCCCCCGGGGGCACCTGGGAGACCCAGTACTTC; CDR3 protein: CASSPPGGTWETQYF
D gene: -; J gene: TRBJ1-1; clone size: few; V gene: TRBV30; CDR3 DNA: TGTGCCTGGAGCCGATCCGGTGAAGCTTTCTTT; CDR3 protein: CAWSRSGEAFF
D gene: -; J gene: TRBJ2-1; clone size: few; V gene: TRBV10-1; CDR3 DNA: TGCGCCAGCAATAACGGGGGACCCTACAATGAGCAGTTCTTC; CDR3 protein: CASNNGGPYNEQFF
D gene: -; J gene: TRBJ2-3; clone size: -; V gene: TRBV25-1; CDR3 DNA: TGTGCCAGCAGTGAAGAAGGCGTGATGAGCCCCAGCACAGATACGCAGTATTTT; CDR3 protein: CASSEEGVMSPSTDTQYF
D gene: TRBD2; J gene: TRBJ2-1; clone size: few; V gene: TRBV27; CDR3 DNA: TGTGCCAGCAGTTTAAGCGGGGTCCACAATGAGCAGTTCTTC; CDR3 protein: CASSLSGVHNEQFF
D gene: -; J gene: TRBJ2-1; clone size: few; V gene: TRBV11-2; CDR3 DNA: TGTGCCAGCAGCCCGGACTTAAGGCAGTTCTTC; CDR3 protein: CASSPDLRQFF
D gene: TRBD2; J gene: TRBJ2-3; clone size: -; V gene: TRBV14; CDR3 DNA: TGTGCCAGCAGCCAAGTAGCGGGAAGCACAGATACGCAGTATTTT; CDR3 protein: CASSQVAGSTDTQYF
D gene: -; J gene: TRBJ2-7; clone size: -; V gene: TRBV30; CDR3 DNA: TGTGCCTGGAGTAAGGGGGGCGAGCAGTACTTC; CDR3 protein: CAWSKGGEQYF
D gene: TRBD2; J gene: TRBJ2-3; clone size: -; V gene: TRBV2; CDR3 DNA: TGTGCCAGCACCAACAGCGGGGGGGCCTCAGATACGCAGTATTTT; CDR3 protein: CASTNSGGASDTQYF
D gene: -; J gene: TRBJ2-7; clone size: few; V gene: TRBV28; CDR3 DNA: TGTGCCAGCAGTTTGGGAAGCTCCTACGAGCAGTACTTC; CDR3 protein: CASSLGSSYEQYF
D gene: -; J gene: TRBJ1-6; clone size: -; V gene: TRBV5-6; CDR3 DNA: TGTGCCAGCAGCAGTTGGGACGGGAAGCCCCTCCACTTT; CDR3 protein: CASSSWDGKPLHF
D gene: -; J gene: TRBJ2-2; clone size: -; V gene: TRBV2; CDR3 DNA: TGTGCCAGCAGTGTAGGGGGTACCACCGGGGAGCTGTTTTTT; CDR3 protein: CASSVGGTTGELFF
D gene: -; J gene: TRBJ2-5; clone size: -; V gene: TRBV15; CDR3 DNA: TGTGCCACCAGCCACGGACAAAACAACCAAGAGACCCAGTACTTC; CDR3 protein: CATSHGQNNQETQYF
D gene: -; J gene: TRBJ1-2; clone size: -; V gene: TRBV5-1; CDR3 DNA: TGCGCCAGCAGCTTGGACGGGACATTTAGGGCCGATGGCTACACCTTC; CDR3 protein: CASSLDGTFRADGYTF
D gene: -; J gene: TRBJ2-2; clone size: -; V gene: TRBV9; CDR3 DNA: TGTGCCAGCAGCGTAGCTAAGAACACCGGGGAGCTGTTTTTT; CDR3 protein: CASSVAKNTGELFF
D gene: -; J gene: TRBJ1-1; clone size: -; V gene: TRBV28; CDR3 DNA: TGTGCCAGCAGTTTTGCGAGCTCTGAAGCTTTCTTT; CDR3 protein: CASSFASSEAFF
D gene: TRBD2; J gene: TRBJ2-5; clone size: -; V gene: TRBV25-1; CDR3 DNA: TGTGCCAGCAGTGAACCCACTAGCGGGGCGGAGACCCAGTACTTC; CDR3 protein: CASSEPTSGAETQYF
D gene: -; J gene: TRBJ1-2; clone size: -; V gene: TRBV6-5; CDR3 DNA: TGTGCCAGCAGGAACAGAATTCAATATGGCTACACCTTC; CDR3 protein: CASRNRIQYGYTF
D gene: -; J gene: TRBJ2-7; clone size: -; V gene: TRBV29-1; CDR3 DNA: TGCAGCGCGGGAGAGAACTCCTACGAGCAGTACTTC; CDR3 protein: CSAGENSYEQYF